There are a few counts of the clone carrying this T cell receptor beta chain. What it binds is not known. These data belong to a study of cytomegalovirus exposure and HLA in healthy donors. Study findings and constraints: Certain indistinguishable V segments, among them TRBV6-2 and TRBV6-3, were excluded. With DRB1 most and HLA-C fewest, TCR association rates differed between HLA loci in a later analysis. Donors belonging to an Asian-associated ancestry cluster reportedly showed fewer N-insertions in productive TCRs than the approximately 690-donor mean, according to what a later analysis found. The study labeled fewer than 200 TCR beta chains cytomegalovirus-associated.

13 Jbeta primers and 60 Vbeta primers were used for the PCR. Repertoires were generated with immunoSEQ multiplex PCR, while TCRdb's copy carries only in-frame clones and drops some. The data contain some 160,000 clones, roughly 70% of them singletons. Trimming at V came to 3 bases and at J to 1 base, leaving 4 bases not matched to a gene. The CDR3 covers 16 residues. Germline lookup yields CDR1 LNHDA and CDR2 SQIVND (reference sequence). This clonotype was sampled from a woman aged 18-29 years in good health and CMV-seropositive. The chain joins TRBV19 to TRBJ2-2; 8 nucleotides agree with TRBD1. Material for sequencing was PBMCs. CDR3 bases: TGTGCCAGTAGTATCAACGGACAGGGGAACACCGGGGAGCTGTTTTTT. It codes for CASSINGQGNTGELFF. The variable domain in full, completed from reference TRBV19 and TRBJ2-2, reads DGGITQSPKYLFRKEGQNVTLSCEQNLNHDAMYWYRQDPGQGLRLIYYSQIVNDFQKGDIAEGYSVSREKKESFPLTVTSAQKNPTAFYLCASSINGQGNTGELFFGEGSRLTVL.